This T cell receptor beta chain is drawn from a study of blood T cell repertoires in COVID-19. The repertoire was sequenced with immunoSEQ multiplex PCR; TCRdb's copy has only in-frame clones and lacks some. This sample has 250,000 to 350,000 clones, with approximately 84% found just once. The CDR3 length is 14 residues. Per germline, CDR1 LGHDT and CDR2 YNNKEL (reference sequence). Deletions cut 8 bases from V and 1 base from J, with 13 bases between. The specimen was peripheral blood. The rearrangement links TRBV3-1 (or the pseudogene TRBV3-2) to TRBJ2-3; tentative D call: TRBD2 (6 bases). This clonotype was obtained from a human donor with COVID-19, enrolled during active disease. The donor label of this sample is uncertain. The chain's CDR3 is CASSGGSRTDTQYF. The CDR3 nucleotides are TGTGCCAGCTCTGGGGGGTCCCGCACAGATACGCAGTATTTT.